Following are 22 T cell receptor beta chains from one sample sequenced in a study of cytomegalovirus exposure and HLA in healthy donors. With 60 Vbeta and 13 Jbeta primers, the PCR was carried out. Method: immunoSEQ multiplex PCR; TCRdb's copy keeps in-frame clones and lacks some. Counted here are 150,000 or so clones, roughly 79% occurring once; the ten biggest clones make up over 4.5%. Sequenced material: PBMCs. The receptors here all came from a woman between 18 and 30 years old in good health and CMV-seropositive.

The rearrangement uses TRBV20-1 and TRBJ1-1, with a weak D call TRBD1 (5 bases). The CDR3 totals 11 residues. V gave up 5 bases and J gave up 11 bases, with 15 bases separating them. Germline values: CDR1 DFQATT, CDR2 SNEGSKA (reference sequence). CDR3 sequence: CSADIRVGAFF. The CDR3, as DNA: TGCAGTGCTGACATCAGGGTTGGGGCTTTCTTT.

The J gene is TRBJ1-3, the V gene TRBV14; D unresolved. The CDR3 sequence is 14 residues long. V lost 0 bases to trimming and J lost 0 bases, with 3 bases between them. Per the germline V gene, CDR1 is SGHDN and CDR2 is FVKESK. CDR3 in amino acids: CASSQDLSGNTIYF. Written as DNA, the CDR3 is TGTGCCAGCAGCCAAGATCTCTCTGGAAACACCATATATTTT.

V usage is TRBV28 and J usage is TRBJ2-7; the D gene is possibly TRBD2 (7 bases). Trimming shortened V by 6 bases and J by 7 bases, and 13 bases separated the two germline ends. CDR1 and CDR2 (germline): MDHEN, SYDVKM. The CDR3 is made up of 12 amino acids. CDR3 in DNA: TGTGCCAGCAGGGCGGGGGCGCAGGAGCAGTACTTC. Protein: CASRAGAQEQYF.

The V and J genes are TRBV6-1 and TRBJ1-5; 7 bases agree with TRBD1. CDR3 length: 13 residues. J was trimmed by 4 bases and V by 5 bases; bases with no gene match: 2. In germline, CDR1 is MNHNS, CDR2 SASEGT. The CDR3 region is CASSPTGNQPQHF. CDR3 nucleotide sequence: TGTGCCAGCAGTCCGACAGGGAATCAGCCCCAGCATTTT.

CDR3 in amino acids: CASSYVGRAPNPEQYF. CDR3 bases: TGTGCCAGCAGCTATGTGGGCCGCGCTCCCAATCCCGAGCAGTACTTC. The chain employs TRBV5-6 and TRBJ2-7; D is undetermined. CDR1 SGHDT and CDR2 YYEEEE come from the germline V gene. Trimming removed 3 bases from V and 6 bases from J, with 22 bases in between. The CDR3 length is 16 residues.

The V call is TRBV5-8, the J call TRBJ1-6; D call uncertain. V gave up 4 bases and J gave up 4 bases, with 12 bases separating them. The CDR3 length is 15 residues. Germline CDR1 is SGHTS and CDR2 is YDEGEE. The CDR3 is CASSQPSRYNSPLHF. The CDR3 DNA sequence: TGTGCCAGCAGCCAACCTAGTAGATATAATTCACCCCTCCACTTT.

This clone has more than one count but fewer than ten. The chain is built from TRBV6-1 and TRBJ2-2; TRBD1 matches at 7 bases. From germline, CDR1 is MNHNS and CDR2 SASEGT. The CDR3 runs 14 residues. J was trimmed by 6 bases and V by 1 base; bases with no gene match: 2. CDR3 amino acids: CASSEEGTAGELFF. Written as DNA, the CDR3 is TGTGCCAGCAGTGAAGAAGGGACAGCCGGGGAGCTGTTTTTT.

The J gene is TRBJ1-6, the V gene TRBV18; 9 bases line up with TRBD1. The CDR3 length is 18 residues. Unmatched junction bases numbered 9, after V lost 1 base and J lost 5 bases. Germline values: CDR1 KGHSH, CDR2 LQKENI. CDR3 residues: CASSPLYRGLGNNSPLHF. CDR3 nucleotide sequence: TGTGCCAGCTCACCACTCTACAGGGGGCTGGGTAATAATTCACCCCTCCACTTT.

The chain is built from TRBV7-6 and TRBJ2-1; 13 bases align to TRBD2. The junction had 9 bases not matched to a gene; V was cut back by 3 bases and J by 4 bases. Germline V gene lookup returns CDR1 SGHVS and CDR2 FNYEAQ. This CDR3 has 18 residues. The CDR3 loop reads CASSFGLAGANKYNEQFF. The CDR3 DNA is TGTGCCAGCAGCTTCGGACTAGCGGGGGCCAATAAATACAATGAGCAGTTCTTC.

This clone was counted a single time. The chain has TRBV27 and TRBJ1-6; no firm D call. With 0 bases removed from V and 7 bases from J, the gap between germline ends came to 4 bases. Germline CDR1 reads MNHEY; CDR2 reads SMNVEV (reference sequence). The CDR3 totals 13 residues. Here the CDR3 DNA reads TGTGCCAGCAGTTTATCGCGAAATTCACCCCTCCACTTT. Its translation is CASSLSRNSPLHF.

The chain joins TRBV19 to TRBJ1-5; 8 bases match TRBD1. The germline V gene encodes CDR1 LNHDA and CDR2 SQIVND (reference sequence). V lost 3 bases, J lost 0 bases, and 7 bases stayed unmatched. The CDR3 totals 17 residues. CDR3 sequence (DNA): TGTGCCAGTAGTATCCGGGACAGGCCATATAGCAATCAGCCCCAGCATTTT. It is translated as CASSIRDRPYSNQPQHF. The complete variable domain, with remaining parts taken from reference TRBV19 and TRBJ1-5, reads DGGITQSPKYLFRKEGQNVTLSCEQNLNHDAMYWYRQDPGQGLRLIYYSQIVNDFQKGDIAEGYSVSREKKESFPLTVTSAQKNPTAFYLCASSIRDRPYSNQPQHFGDGTRLSIL.

This clone occurred once. This sequence joins TRBV20-1 and TRBJ1-2; tentative D call: TRBD1 (5 bases). The CDR3 extends over 10 amino acids. CDR1 is DFQATT, CDR2 SNEGSKA, per germline (reference sequence). DNA of the CDR3: TGCAGAAGCACACCCCAGGGCATCACCTTC. As protein: CRSTPQGITF.

The V and J genes are TRBV15 and TRBJ1-3; 8 bases are shared with TRBD1. With 1 base clipped from V and 2 bases from J, the junction kept 7 bases outside the gene matches. CDR1 LNHNV and CDR2 YYDKDF come from the germline V gene (reference sequence). This CDR3 is built from 17 residues. The CDR3 loop reads CATSRGLEQGAGNTIYF. The DNA for the CDR3 is TGTGCCACCAGCAGAGGACTCGAACAGGGGGCTGGAAACACCATATATTTT.

This clone was picked up one time. The chain couples TRBV15 to TRBJ2-5, with TRBD2 matching over 8 bases. Per the germline V gene, CDR1 is LNHNV and CDR2 is YYDKDF (reference sequence). CDR3 size: 13 residues. V shed 9 bases, J shed 5 bases, and the junction held 8 bases outside the gene matches. The CDR3 spells CATTRGGLETQYF. CDR3 nucleotides: TGTGCCACTACCCGGGGGGGCCTGGAGACCCAGTACTTC. The full variable domain, in which reference TRBV15 and TRBJ2-5 provide the parts outside the CDR3, is DAMVIQNPRYQVTQFGKPVTLSCSQTLNHNVMYWYQQKSSQAPKLLFHYYDKDFNNEADTPDNFQSRRPNTSFCFLDIRSPGLGDTAMYLCATTRGGLETQYFGPGTRLLVL.

CDR3 DNA sequence: TGCGCCAGCAGCTTGGGGGGAGACAGGGGAGAGGAGCAGTACTTC. Translating gives CASSLGGDRGEEQYF. This chain uses TRBV5-1 with TRBJ2-7, with 8 bases that match TRBD1. This CDR3 comprises 15 residues. Germline V CDR1 and CDR2: SGHRS, YFSETQ. The junction had 9 bases not matched to a gene; V was cut back by 0 bases and J by 7 bases.

The chain couples TRBV9 to TRBJ2-2; a possible D gene is TRBD2 (6 bases). The V gene's germline CDR1 is SGDLS and CDR2 YYNGEE. The CDR3 spans 15 residues. V was pared by 0 bases and J by 2 bases, with 8 bases between. CDR3 sequence: CASSVVGTNTGELFF. CDR3 coding DNA: TGTGCCAGCAGCGTAGTAGGGACTAACACCGGGGAGCTGTTTTTT.

The chain employs TRBV5-4 and TRBJ1-4; 9 nucleotides match TRBD1. The CDR3 has 16 residues. The V gene's germline CDR1 is SGHNT and CDR2 YYREEE (reference sequence). Trimming cost V 4 bases and J 2 bases; bases outside gene matches: 6. CDR3 sequence: CASSIGTGRTNEKLFF. The CDR3 DNA is TGTGCCAGCAGCATCGGGACAGGGCGGACTAATGAAAAACTGTTTTTT. Full variable domain (missing parts from reference TRBV5-4 and TRBJ1-4): ETGVTQSPTHLIKTRGQQVTLRCSSQSGHNTVSWYQQALGQGPQFIFQYYREEENGRGNFPPRFSGLQFPNYSSELNVNALELDDSALYLCASSIGTGRTNEKLFFGSGTQLSVL.

This clone showed up just a few times. The chain recombines TRBV4-1 with TRBJ1-2; 7 nucleotides agree with TRBD1. Germline-derived CDR1 and CDR2 are MGHRA and YSYEKL. The V gene end was trimmed by 0 bases and the J gene end by 5 bases; junction bases not matched to a gene: 9. This CDR3 is 16 amino acids long. The CDR3 coding sequence is TGCGCCAGCAGCCAAGATAGGGGGCCGCAAATATATGGCTACACCTTC. Amino acids: CASSQDRGPQIYGYTF.

This chain links TRBV2 with TRBJ1-3; D is uncertain. Trimming left V 8 bases short and J 0 bases short, with 8 bases between. There are 13 residues in the CDR3. Germline-derived CDR1 and CDR2 are SNHLY and FYNNEI. The CDR3 DNA follows: TGTGCCAGCTTTGGACTCTCTGGAAACACCATATATTTT. Encoded protein: CASFGLSGNTIYF.

The rearrangement links TRBV9 to TRBJ1-1; D is uncertain. V gave up 4 bases and J gave up 11 bases, with 15 bases separating them. This CDR3 is built from 12 residues. Germline V CDR1 and CDR2: SGDLS, YYNGEE. CDR3 DNA: TGTGCCAGCAGCCAAAAGGTTGGAGGGGCTTTCTTT. Protein sequence: CASSQKVGGAFF.

This chain uses TRBV6-5 with TRBJ1-2; a possible D gene is TRBD1 (5 bases). This CDR3 is 16 amino acids long. The germline CDR1 and CDR2 sequences are MNHEY and SVGAGI. The V end lost 2 bases, the J end lost 7 bases, and 20 bases lay between the germline ends. The CDR3 bases are TGTGCCAGCAGTTACACCTCGACCCTAGATAGGGGTGGCTACACCTTC. This translates into CASSYTSTLDRGGYTF.

The rearrangement joins TRBV5-4 to TRBJ2-7; the D gene is possibly TRBD2 (6 bases). This CDR3 has 13 residues. Germline V gives CDR1 SGHNT, CDR2 YYREEE (reference sequence). Trimming pared 6 bases from V and 5 bases from J, leaving 15 bases between. The CDR3 bases are TGTGCCAGCACATCCCGGAGGGGTGACGAGCAGTACTTC. This translates into CASTSRRGDEQYF.